Here is one T cell receptor (beta chain) with its context. The antigen is unknown. Treatment of the sample: roughly ten-day PBMC culture with coronavirus spike peptide pools or control peptides (ViraFEST assay). ViraFEST used peptide pools to expand antigen-specific T cells before TCR sequencing. Cell culture was performed with around 2 million PBMCs per well in the presence of 9 to 10 IU/ml IL-2 and roughly 10 ug/ml peptide pools. With the Oncomine TCR Beta short-read assay, DNA from cultured CD4+ T cells was sequenced. TCRdb re-called the PCR reads through MiXCR, storing one row per CDR3 protein. This sample has around 12,000 distinct CDR3 sequences, with 76% found just once. This entry comes from a study of vaccination and CD4 T cells after COVID-19. Looking at the study overall: Cellular stimulation was performed using overlapping spike peptides derived from SARS-CoV-2, HCoV-NL63, HCoV-OC43 and HCoV-229E.

Input material: CD4+ T cells from blood, cultured in vitro. The sequence was obtained from a human donor who had recovered from COVID-19.

In nucleotides, the CDR3 is TGTGCCAGCAGCTCAGGGGGGTGGGGCTCCTACGAGCAGTACTTC. This translates into CASSSGGWGSYEQYF. The V call is TRBV11-2, the J call TRBJ2-7; D is perhaps TRBD1 (7 bases). The CDR3 has 15 amino acids. The V end was cut by 4 bases, the J end by 0 bases, with 13 bases between. Germline values: CDR1 SGHAT, CDR2 FQNNGV.